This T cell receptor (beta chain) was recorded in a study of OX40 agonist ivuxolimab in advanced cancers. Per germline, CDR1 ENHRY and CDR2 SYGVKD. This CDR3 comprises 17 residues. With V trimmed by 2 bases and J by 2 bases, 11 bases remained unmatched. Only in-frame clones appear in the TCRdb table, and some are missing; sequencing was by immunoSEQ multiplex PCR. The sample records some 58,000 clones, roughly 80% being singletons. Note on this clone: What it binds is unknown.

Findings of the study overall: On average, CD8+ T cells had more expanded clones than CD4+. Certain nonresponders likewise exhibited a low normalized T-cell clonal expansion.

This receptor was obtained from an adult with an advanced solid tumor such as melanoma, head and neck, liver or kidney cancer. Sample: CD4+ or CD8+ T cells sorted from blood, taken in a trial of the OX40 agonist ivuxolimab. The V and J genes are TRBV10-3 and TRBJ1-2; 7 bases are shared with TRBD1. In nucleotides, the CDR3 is TGTGCCATCAGTGAGGGAGGTTGGTCAGGGGGAAACTATGGCTACACCTTC. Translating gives CAISEGGWSGGNYGYTF.